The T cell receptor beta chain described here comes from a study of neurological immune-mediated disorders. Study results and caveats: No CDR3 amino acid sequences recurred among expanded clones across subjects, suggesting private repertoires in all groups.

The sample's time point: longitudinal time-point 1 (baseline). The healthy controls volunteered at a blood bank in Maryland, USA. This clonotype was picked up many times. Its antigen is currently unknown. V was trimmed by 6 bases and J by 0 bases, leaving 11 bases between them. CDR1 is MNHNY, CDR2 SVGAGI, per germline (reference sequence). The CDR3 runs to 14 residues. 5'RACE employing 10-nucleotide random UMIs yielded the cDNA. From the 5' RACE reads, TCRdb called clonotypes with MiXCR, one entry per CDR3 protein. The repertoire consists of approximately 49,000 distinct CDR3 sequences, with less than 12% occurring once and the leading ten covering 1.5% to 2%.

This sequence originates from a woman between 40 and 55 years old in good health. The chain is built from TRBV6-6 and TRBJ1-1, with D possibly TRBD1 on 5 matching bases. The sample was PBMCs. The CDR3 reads CASRGGRMNTEAFF. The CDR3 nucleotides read TGTGCCAGCAGGGGGGGACGGATGAACACTGAAGCTTTCTTT.